The T cell receptor beta chain under discussion was sequenced for a study of blood T cell repertoires in COVID-19. Looking at the study overall: Some COVID-19 samples were acute and others convalescent; all came from the United States, Italy and Spain. The analysed material was cDNA or gDNA that came from T cells, B-cell-depleted T cells, or PBMCs.

Source study methods: Reference gene primer amplification gave nucleated cell count estimates. TCRdb's copy holds only in-frame clones and misses some; the assay was immunoSEQ multiplex PCR. V and J calls and clone size are as listed in that table; D and trimming were resolved from the DNA. The sample lists roughly 70,000 clones; 85% to 90% were seen once. The TCR originated in an elderly woman with active COVID-19. Sequencing was performed on peripheral blood.

This CDR3 is CASSFRSGAQYF. CDR3 nucleotides: TGTGCCAGCAGCTTTCGGTCCGGGGCGCAGTATTTT. The J gene is TRBJ2-3, the V gene TRBV5-6; TRBD2 is a possible D gene (5 bases). The germline V gene encodes CDR1 SGHDT and CDR2 YYEEEE. Trimming shortened V by 2 bases and J by 10 bases, and 11 bases separated the two germline ends. This CDR3 region has 12 residues.